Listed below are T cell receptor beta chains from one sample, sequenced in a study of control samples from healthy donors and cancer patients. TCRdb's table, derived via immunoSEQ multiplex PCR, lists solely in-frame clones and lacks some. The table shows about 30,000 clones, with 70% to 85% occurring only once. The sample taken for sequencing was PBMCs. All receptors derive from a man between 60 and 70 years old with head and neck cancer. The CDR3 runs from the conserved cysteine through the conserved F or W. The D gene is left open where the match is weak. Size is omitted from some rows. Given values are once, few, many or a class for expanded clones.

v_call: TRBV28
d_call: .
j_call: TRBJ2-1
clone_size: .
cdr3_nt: TGTGCCAGCAGATCTTACGACCCTGCCTACAATGAGCAGTTCTTC
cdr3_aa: CASRSYDPAYNEQFF

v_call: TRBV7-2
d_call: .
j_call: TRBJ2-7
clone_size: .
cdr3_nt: TGTGCCAGCAGCTTCCAGGGCCCTACCTCCGAGCAGTACTTC
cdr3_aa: CASSFQGPTSEQYF

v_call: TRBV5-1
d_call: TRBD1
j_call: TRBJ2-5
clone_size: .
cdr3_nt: TGCGCCAGCAGCATACGCCCCGGGGGACAGGGCGGAGAGACCCAGTACTTC
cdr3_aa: CASSIRPGGQGGETQYF

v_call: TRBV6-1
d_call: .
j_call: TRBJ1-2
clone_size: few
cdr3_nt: TGTGCCAGCAGTGAACGGGCGGATGGCTACACCTTC
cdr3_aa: CASSERADGYTF

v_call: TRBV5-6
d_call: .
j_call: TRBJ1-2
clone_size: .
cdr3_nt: TGTGCCAGCTCTGTAAAGGGATTTGGCTACACCTTC
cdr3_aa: CASSVKGFGYTF

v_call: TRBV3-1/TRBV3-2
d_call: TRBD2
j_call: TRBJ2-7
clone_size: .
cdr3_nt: TGTGCCAGCAGCCCGACTAGCGCGTCCTACGAGCAGTACTTC
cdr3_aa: CASSPTSASYEQYF

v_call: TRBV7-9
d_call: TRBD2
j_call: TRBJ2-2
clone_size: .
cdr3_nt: TGTGCCAGCAGCCAGCCTAGCGGGGGCGACACCGGGGAGCTGTTTTTT
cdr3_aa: CASSQPSGGDTGELFF

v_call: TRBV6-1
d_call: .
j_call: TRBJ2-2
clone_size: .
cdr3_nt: TGTGCCAGCAGTGAAGCGTTGGGGGGTTTGGGCACCGGGGAGCTGTTTTTT
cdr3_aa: CASSEALGGLGTGELFF

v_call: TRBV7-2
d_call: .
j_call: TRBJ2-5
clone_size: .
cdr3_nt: TGTGCCAGCAGCTCAGGACAAGTAGAGACCCAGTACTTC
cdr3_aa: CASSSGQVETQYF

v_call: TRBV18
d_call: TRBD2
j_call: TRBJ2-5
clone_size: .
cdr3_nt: TGTGCCAGCTCACCTCTCCCGTCTAGCGGCCAAGAGACCCAGTACTTC
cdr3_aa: CASSPLPSSGQETQYF

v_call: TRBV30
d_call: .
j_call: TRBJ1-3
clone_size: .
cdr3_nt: TGTGCCTGGACCAACTCCAGCCTCTCTGGAAACACCATATATTTT
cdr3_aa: CAWTNSSLSGNTIYF

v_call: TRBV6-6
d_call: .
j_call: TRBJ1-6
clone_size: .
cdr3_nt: TGTGCCAGCAGGGAACAGGGAAGTTACAATTCACCCCTCCACTTT
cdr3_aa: CASREQGSYNSPLHF

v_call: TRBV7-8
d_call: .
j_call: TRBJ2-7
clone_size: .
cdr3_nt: TGTGCCAGCAGTCTTGCAGATTACGAGCAGTACTTC
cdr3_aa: CASSLADYEQYF

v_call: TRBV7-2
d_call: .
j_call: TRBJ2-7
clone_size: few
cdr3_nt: TGTGCCAGCAGCTTAGTTCGCGGGGAGCAGTACTTC
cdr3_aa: CASSLVRGEQYF

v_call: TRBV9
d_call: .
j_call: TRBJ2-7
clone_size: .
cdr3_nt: TGTGCCAGCAGCGCCCCCGGGATCCCCTACGAGCAGTACTTC
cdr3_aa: CASSAPGIPYEQYF

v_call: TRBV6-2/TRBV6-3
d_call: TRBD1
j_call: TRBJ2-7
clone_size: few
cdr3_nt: TGTGCCAGCAGTTTTCCGGGACAGGCTACCTACGAGCAGTACTTC
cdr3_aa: CASSFPGQATYEQYF

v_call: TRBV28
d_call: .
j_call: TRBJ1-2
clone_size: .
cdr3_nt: TGTGCCAGCAGTACGGACAGCCTGAGGGTCTATGGCTACACCTTC
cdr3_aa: CASSTDSLRVYGYTF

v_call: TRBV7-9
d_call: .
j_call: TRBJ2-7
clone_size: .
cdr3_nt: TGTGCCAGCAGCCGACCGATTGGGAGGCTAAACGAGCAGTACTTC
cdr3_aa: CASSRPIGRLNEQYF

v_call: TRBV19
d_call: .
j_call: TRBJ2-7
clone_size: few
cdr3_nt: TGTGCCAGTAGTCCCCTGGGCTCCTACGAGCAGTACTTC
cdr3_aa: CASSPLGSYEQYF

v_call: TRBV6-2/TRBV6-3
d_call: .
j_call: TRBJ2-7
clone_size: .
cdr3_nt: TGTGCCAGCAGTTTCGGCAGAGAGCAGTACTTC
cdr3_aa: CASSFGREQYF

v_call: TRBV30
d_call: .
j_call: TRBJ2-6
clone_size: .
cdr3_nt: TGTGCCTGGAGTGTACCCGGGGCCAACGTCCTGACTTTC
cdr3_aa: CAWSVPGANVLTF

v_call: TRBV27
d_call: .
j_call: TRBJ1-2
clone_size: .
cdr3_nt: TGTGCCAGCAGTCTTACAGCTAACTATGGCTACACCTTC
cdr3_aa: CASSLTANYGYTF

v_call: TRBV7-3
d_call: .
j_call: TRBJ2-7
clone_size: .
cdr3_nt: TGTGCCAGCAGCCTCCCGCGGGTGTCAGGGCAAGGACCCTACGAGCAGTACTTC
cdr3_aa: CASSLPRVSGQGPYEQYF

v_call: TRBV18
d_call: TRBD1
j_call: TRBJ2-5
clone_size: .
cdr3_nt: TGTGCCAGCTCAAGTGGACAGGCAGAGACCCAGTACTTC
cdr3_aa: CASSSGQAETQYF

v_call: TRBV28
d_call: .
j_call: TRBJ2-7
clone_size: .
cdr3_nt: TGTGCCAGCAGTTTAGTTTCTAGACAGTTCGAGCAGTACTTC
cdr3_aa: CASSLVSRQFEQYF

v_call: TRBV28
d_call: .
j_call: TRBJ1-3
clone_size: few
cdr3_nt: TGTGCCAGCAGTTTTTCCCGGACTCTCGGAAACACCATATATTTT
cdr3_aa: CASSFSRTLGNTIYF

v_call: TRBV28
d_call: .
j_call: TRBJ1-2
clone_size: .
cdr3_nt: TGTGCCAGCAGTTTCGTTACCCGGGGCTACACCTTC
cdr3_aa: CASSFVTRGYTF

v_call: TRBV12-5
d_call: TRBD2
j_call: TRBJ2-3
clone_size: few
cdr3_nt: TGTGCTAGTGGTTTGGTACGTGCTAGCGGAGGCACAGATACGCAGTATTTT
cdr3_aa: CASGLVRASGGTDTQYF

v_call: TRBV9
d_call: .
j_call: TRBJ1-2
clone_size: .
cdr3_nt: TGTGCCAGCAGCGATCGTCAGGGGTTGGGGAACTATGGCTACACCTTC
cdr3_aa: CASSDRQGLGNYGYTF

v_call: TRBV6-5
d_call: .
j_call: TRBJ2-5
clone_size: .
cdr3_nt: TGTGCCAGCAGAGGCGGGCCCCAGGGCCCGGAGACCCAGTACTTC
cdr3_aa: CASRGGPQGPETQYF

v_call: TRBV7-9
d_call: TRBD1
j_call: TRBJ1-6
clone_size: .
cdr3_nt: TGTGCCAGCAGCTTAAACAGGGGCAGGTCACCCCTCCACTTT
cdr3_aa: CASSLNRGRSPLHF

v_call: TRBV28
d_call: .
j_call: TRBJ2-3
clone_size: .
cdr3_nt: TGTGCCAGCAGTTTCTTTGGAAGATGGGGGGCCAAGGACACAGATACGCAGTATTTT
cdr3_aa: CASSFFGRWGAKDTDTQYF

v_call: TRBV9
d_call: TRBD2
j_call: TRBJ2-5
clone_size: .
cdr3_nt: TGTGCCAGCAGCGTAGGGGGAGGGGAAACAGAGACCCAGTACTTC
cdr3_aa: CASSVGGGETETQYF

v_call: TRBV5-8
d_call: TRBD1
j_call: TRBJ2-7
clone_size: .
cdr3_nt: TGTGCCAGCAGCTTTTTCGGGACAGGGGGCGACGAGCAGTACTTC
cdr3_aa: CASSFFGTGGDEQYF

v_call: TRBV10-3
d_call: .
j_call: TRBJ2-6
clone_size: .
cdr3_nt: TGTGCCATCAGCGACCCTACGGGTGGGGCCAACGTCCTGACTTTC
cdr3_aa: CAISDPTGGANVLTF

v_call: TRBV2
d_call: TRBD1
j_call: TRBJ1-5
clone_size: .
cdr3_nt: TGTGCAAGTGCGAGGGACAGGGTTTGGCCCCAGCATTTT
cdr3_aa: CASARDRVWPQHF

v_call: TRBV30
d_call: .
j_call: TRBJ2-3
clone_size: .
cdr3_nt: TGTGCCTGGAAGAGGGTCGGAACAGATACGCAGTATTTT
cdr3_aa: CAWKRVGTDTQYF

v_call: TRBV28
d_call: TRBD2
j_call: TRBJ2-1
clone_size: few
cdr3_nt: TGTGCCAGCAGTTCTAGCGGGAGAATCCAGTTCTTC
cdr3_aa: CASSSSGRIQFF

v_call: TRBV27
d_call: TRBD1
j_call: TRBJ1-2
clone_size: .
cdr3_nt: TGTGCCAGCAGCCCAAATCGGGGGGGACAGGGAAGCTATGGCTACACCTTC
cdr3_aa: CASSPNRGGQGSYGYTF

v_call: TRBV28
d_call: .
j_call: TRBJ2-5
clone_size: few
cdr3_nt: TGTGCCAGCAGCCTTCGAGGGGTAGTAGGGACCCAGTACTTC
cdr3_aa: CASSLRGVVGTQYF

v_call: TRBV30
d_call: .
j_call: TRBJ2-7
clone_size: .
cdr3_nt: TGTGCCAGCGAGGGACCGAGCTACGAGCAGTACTTC
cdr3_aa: CASEGPSYEQYF

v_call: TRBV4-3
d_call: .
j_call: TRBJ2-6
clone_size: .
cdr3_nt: TGCGCCGGCTACAAAACCTCTGGGGCCAACGTCCTGACTTTC
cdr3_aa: CAGYKTSGANVLTF

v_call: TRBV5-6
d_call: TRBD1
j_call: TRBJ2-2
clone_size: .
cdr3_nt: TGTGCCAGCAGCTTACAGGGGTTAATCGGGGAGCTGTTTTTT
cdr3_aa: CASSLQGLIGELFF

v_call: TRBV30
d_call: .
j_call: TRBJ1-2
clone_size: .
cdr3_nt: TGTGCCCGACAGGACACGGTCTATGGCTACACCTTC
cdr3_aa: CARQDTVYGYTF

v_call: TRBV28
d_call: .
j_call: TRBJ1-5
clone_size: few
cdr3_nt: TGTGCCAGCAGTTTACAGGGTCAGCCCCAGCATTTT
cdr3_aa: CASSLQGQPQHF

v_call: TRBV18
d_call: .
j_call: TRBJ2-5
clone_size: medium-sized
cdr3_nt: TGTGCCAGCTCACCAGGGCTAGCCCAAGAGACCCAGTACTTC
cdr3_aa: CASSPGLAQETQYF

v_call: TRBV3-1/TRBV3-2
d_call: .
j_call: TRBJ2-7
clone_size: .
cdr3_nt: TGTGCCAGCAGCCAAGATTGGGGTCGGGAGCAGTACTTC
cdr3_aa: CASSQDWGREQYF

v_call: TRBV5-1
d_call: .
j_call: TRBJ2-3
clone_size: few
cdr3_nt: TGCGCCAGCAGCTTGGACCTAGCGCCTTACACAGATACGCAGTATTTT
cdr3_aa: CASSLDLAPYTDTQYF

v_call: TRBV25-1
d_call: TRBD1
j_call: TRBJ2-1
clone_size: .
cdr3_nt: TGTGCCAGCAGTGAATATAGCCGGGGACAGGGGAGGAATGAGCAGTTCTTC
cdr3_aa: CASSEYSRGQGRNEQFF

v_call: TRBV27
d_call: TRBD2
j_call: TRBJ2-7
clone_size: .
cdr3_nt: TGTGCCAGTAGTTTATCGGAGCCCACCTCCTTTGTTGAGCGGGAGTACTACGAGCAGTACTTC
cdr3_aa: CASSLSEPTSFVEREYYEQYF

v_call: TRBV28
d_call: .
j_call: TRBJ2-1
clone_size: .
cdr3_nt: TGTGCCAGCAGTTTCGAGGACAATGAGCAGTTCTTC
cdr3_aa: CASSFEDNEQFF

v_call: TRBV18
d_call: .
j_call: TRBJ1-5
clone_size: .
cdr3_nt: TGTGCCAGCTCACCGGGGCCGGCAATGAATCAGCCCCAGCATTTT
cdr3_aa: CASSPGPAMNQPQHF

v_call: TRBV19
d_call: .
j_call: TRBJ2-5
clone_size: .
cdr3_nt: TGTGCCAGTCGGGCTGGGGGGCCGGGGGAGACCCAGTACTTC
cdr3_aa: CASRAGGPGETQYF

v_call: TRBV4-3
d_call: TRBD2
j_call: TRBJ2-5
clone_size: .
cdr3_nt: TGCGCCAGCAGCCAAGTCCCCACTAGCGGGAGTACAGAGACCCAGTACTTC
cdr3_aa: CASSQVPTSGSTETQYF

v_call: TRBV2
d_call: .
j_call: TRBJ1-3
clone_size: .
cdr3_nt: TGTGCCAGCAGTCAATCCTACGAGAGAAACACCATATATTTT
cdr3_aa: CASSQSYERNTIYF

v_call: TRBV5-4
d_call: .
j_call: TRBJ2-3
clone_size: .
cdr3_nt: TGTGCCAGCAGCTTGGCCGGAATAGCGTATGAAAATACGCAGTATTTT
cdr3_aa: CASSLAGIAYENTQYF

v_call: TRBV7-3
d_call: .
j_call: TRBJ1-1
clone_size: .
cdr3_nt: TGTGCCAGCAGCTTCTCAGAAAACACTGAAGCTTTCTTT
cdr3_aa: CASSFSENTEAFF